The source of this TCR beta chain is a study of monozygotic twins with inflammatory bowel disease. Reprocessing the 5' RACE reads, TCRdb reports a single entry for every CDR3 protein and omits DNA. Its clone listing holds approximately 400,000 distinct CDR3 sequences. The V gene's germline CDR1 is SGHTA and CDR2 FQGNSA. There are 15 residues in the CDR3. The sequence was obtained from a human donor with ulcerative colitis or Crohn's disease, or a healthy co-twin of an affected twin (not recorded which). Specimen: blood. The chain has TRBV7-2 and TRBJ2-7; the TCRdb call, TRBD1, lacks DNA for checking. The CDR3 sequence: CASSPRQGPTYEQYF.